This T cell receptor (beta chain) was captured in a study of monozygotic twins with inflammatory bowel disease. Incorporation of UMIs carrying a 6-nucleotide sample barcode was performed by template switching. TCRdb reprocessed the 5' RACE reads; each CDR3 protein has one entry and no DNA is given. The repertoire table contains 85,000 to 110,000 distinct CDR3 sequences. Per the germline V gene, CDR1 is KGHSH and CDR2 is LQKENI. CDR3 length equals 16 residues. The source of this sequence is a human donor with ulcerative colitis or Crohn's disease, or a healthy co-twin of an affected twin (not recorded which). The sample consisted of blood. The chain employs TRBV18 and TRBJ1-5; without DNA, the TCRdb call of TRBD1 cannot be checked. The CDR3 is CASSMGVLVSNQPQHF. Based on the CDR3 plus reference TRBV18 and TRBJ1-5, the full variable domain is NAGVMQNPRHLVRRRGQEARLRCSPMKGHSHVYWYRQLPEEGLKFMVYLQKENIIDESGMPKERFSAEFPKEGPSILRIQQVVRGDSAAYFCASSMGVLVSNQPQHFGDGTRLSIL.